A selection of T cell receptor beta chains follows, all from one sample in a study of cytomegalovirus exposure and HLA in healthy donors. Only in-frame clones appear in the TCRdb table, and some are missing; sequencing was by immunoSEQ multiplex PCR. The sample includes about 72,000 clones. Sequences were obtained from PBMCs. These receptors were taken from a man aged 45-65 years in good health and CMV-seropositive. Both conserved end residues are part of each CDR3. The D gene is left open where the match is weak.

TRBJ2-1 | TRBV18 | TRBD2 | CASSPETGRSNNEQFF | TGTGCCAGCTCACCAGAGACCGGGAGGTCCAACAATGAGCAGTTCTTC
TRBJ1-1 | TRBV5-4 | - | CASSSGGQGRAFF | TGTGCCAGCAGCTCTGGTGGGCAGGGAAGAGCTTTCTTT
TRBJ2-1 | TRBV6-1 | TRBD2 | CASSSSGGSTPQFF | TGTGCCAGCAGTTCTAGCGGGGGGTCAACGCCGCAGTTCTTC
TRBJ1-2 | TRBV6-1 | TRBD1 | CASSGTGTETAYGYTF | TGTGCCAGCAGTGGTACCGGGACAGAAACCGCCTATGGCTACACCTTC
TRBJ1-1 | TRBV5-1 | TRBD1 | CASSPGTGVGGTEAFF | TGCGCCAGCAGCCCGGGGACAGGGGTTGGAGGCACTGAAGCTTTCTTT
TRBJ2-4 | TRBV4-1 | - | CASSQDLAKNIQYF | TGCGCCAGCAGCCAGGACTTAGCCAAAAACATTCAGTACTTC
TRBJ2-3 | TRBV19 | TRBD2 | CGPSKLEGLAVSTDTQYF | TGTGGACCCAGTAAGTTGGAGGGTCTAGCGGTTAGCACAGATACGCAGTATTTT
TRBJ2-1 | TRBV15 | TRBD1 | CATSRETGDSGEQFF | TGTGCCACCAGCAGAGAAACAGGGGACAGCGGTGAGCAGTTCTTC
TRBJ1-1 | TRBV5-1 | - | CASRRDTEAFF | TGCGCCAGTCGGAGGGACACTGAAGCTTTCTTT
TRBJ2-5 | TRBV5-1 | - | CASSPGLWKGLGTQYF | TGCGCCAGCAGCCCAGGTCTCTGGAAGGGGTTAGGGACCCAGTACTTC
TRBJ1-2 | TRBV28 | - | CASSREGRLDYGYTF | TGTGCCAGCAGTAGGGAGGGCAGGCTCGACTATGGCTACACCTTC
TRBJ1-5 | TRBV12-5 | TRBD1 | CASVMGTGDQPQHF | TGTGCTAGTGTCATGGGGACAGGGGATCAGCCCCAGCATTTT
TRBJ2-2 | TRBV18 | - | CASSPGLNTGELFF | TGTGCCAGCTCACCGGGACTGAACACCGGGGAGCTGTTTTTT
TRBJ2-7 | TRBV9 | TRBD2 | CASSVGAGGTYEQYF | TGTGCCAGCAGCGTAGGAGCGGGGGGAACCTACGAGCAGTACTTC
TRBJ2-1 | TRBV2 | TRBD1 | CASRGTVLFYNEQFF | TGTGCCAGCAGGGGGACAGTCCTATTCTACAATGAGCAGTTCTTC
TRBJ2-1 | TRBV11-3 | - | CASSDPGDSSYNEQFF | TGTGCCAGCAGCGACCCAGGGGATAGTTCCTACAATGAGCAGTTCTTC
TRBJ2-3 | TRBV6-5 | TRBD2 | CASGPAGGWGDTQYF | TGTGCCAGCGGCCCAGCGGGGGGTTGGGGAGATACGCAGTATTTT
TRBJ2-3 | TRBV4-1 | - | CASSQARTWTASTDTQYF | TGCGCCAGCAGCCAAGCCAGGACTTGGACAGCTAGCACAGATACGCAGTATTTT